The TCR beta chain under discussion was sequenced for a study of response to subunit inactivated influenza vaccine. Points from the study as a whole: Authors suggested seasonal influenza vaccinations each recruit few new T cells.

This clonotype was found a few times. Its antigen is unknown. In TCRdb, the RT-PCR reads were re-called with MiXCR into one record per CDR3 protein. The table shows hundreds of thousands of distinct CDR3 sequences, with 7.5% to 8.5% occurring only once. Germline V gene data show CDR1 as SGHAT and CDR2 as FQNNGV. This CDR3 spans 15 amino acids. Trimming at V came to 4 bases and at J to 5 bases, leaving 10 bases not matched to a gene. Sequencing used PBMCs from blood, obtained around 2 years after vaccination. This receptor was taken from a man between 50 and 69 years old who received an inactivated influenza vaccine. The rearrangement joins TRBV11-2 to TRBJ2-7; 8 bases fit TRBD1. DNA for the CDR3: TGTGCCAGCAGCTGGGGAAGGACAGGGTCGAACGAGCAGTACTTC. It yields the protein CASSWGRTGSNEQYF.